Described below is a single TCR beta chain sequence and its context. In the PCR, 60 Vbeta and 13 Jbeta primers were used. TCRdb's table, derived via immunoSEQ multiplex PCR, lists solely in-frame clones and lacks some. This sample yields roughly 180,000 clones, of which about 82% are seen a single time; roughly 0.75% belongs to the top ten. There are 17 residues in the CDR3. The junction had 6 bases not matched to a gene; V was cut back by 0 bases and J by 5 bases. The germline CDR1 and CDR2 sequences are SGHKS and YYEKEE (reference sequence). The sample is drawn from a study of cytomegalovirus exposure and HLA in healthy donors.

The chain recombines TRBV5-5 with TRBJ2-1, with 12 bases that match TRBD2. This sequence originates from a woman aged 18-29 years in good health and CMV-seronegative. Sequencing was performed on PBMCs. The DNA of the CDR3 is TGTGCCAGCAGCTTGGCTGGACTAGCGGGAACTAACAATGAGCAGTTCTTC. Protein sequence: CASSLAGLAGTNNEQFF.